These 32 T cell receptor beta chains were sequenced from one sample in a study of blood T cells in healthy people across ages. Next came a second PCR, run for about 6 to 11 cycles, which used a sample-barcoded 5' primer along with a J-beta primer mix. TCRdb used MiXCR to reprocess the 5' RACE reads, holding one entry per CDR3 protein. The data contain some 1.7 million distinct CDR3 sequences, approximately 28% of them singletons. Sequencing was done on a sample of blood. These receptors all stem from a woman aged 30 to 39 in good health.

Points on this clonotype: One junction end disagrees with the germline gene, perhaps due to a read error. The chain employs TRBV12-3 or TRBV12-4 and TRBJ2-3, with a tentative D call TRBD2 (5 bases). The length of the CDR3 is 15 residues. The CDR3 bases are TGTGCCAGCAGTTTATCTAGCCCGACCACAGATACGGAGTATTTT. Protein sequence: CASSLSSPTTDTEYF.

To note about this clonotype: The junction does not match germline at one end; this may be a read error. This rearrangement joins TRBV6-1 to TRBJ2-7, with TRBD2 as a possible D gene (6 bases). CDR3 length: 14 amino acids. Looked up from germline, CDR1 is MNHNS and CDR2 is SASEGT. The CDR3 coding sequence is TGTGCCAGCAGGGAAGCGCGGGGCTCCTACGAGCAGTACTTC. Translating it yields CASREARGSYEQYF.

The J gene is TRBJ2-1, the V gene TRBV20-1; 13 nucleotides line up with TRBD2. CDR1 and CDR2 (germline): DFQATT, SNEGSKA (reference sequence). With V trimmed by 6 bases and J by 10 bases, 12 bases remained unmatched. There are 15 residues in the CDR3. This CDR3 is CSAPVTSGGAGEQFF. CDR3 DNA: TGCAGTGCCCCCGTTACTAGCGGGGGGGCAGGAGAGCAGTTCTTC.

This clonotype was seen a few times. The chain links TRBV28 to TRBJ2-4, with 7 bases lining up with TRBD1. The germline gives CDR1 MDHEN, CDR2 SYDVKM. Trimming at V came to 5 bases and at J to 6 bases, leaving 7 bases not matched to a gene. This CDR3 has 14 amino acids. The CDR3 reads CASSPSPGGNIQYF. In DNA form, the CDR3 reads TGTGCCAGCAGTCCAAGCCCAGGGGGAAACATTCAGTACTTC.

This clonotype was recorded many times. The chain combines TRBV24-1 with TRBJ2-4, with 8 positions matching TRBD1. CDR3 size: 16 residues. Germline trimming cut 2 bases from V and 2 bases from J; bases unmatched to any gene: 4. Germline loops: CDR1 KGHDR, CDR2 SFDVKD. The CDR3 DNA reads TGTGCCACCAGTGATTCCCGGACAGGGACCAAAAACATTCAGTACTTC. As protein: CATSDSRTGTKNIQYF.

This clonotype was seen ten or more times. This rearrangement joins TRBV12-3 or TRBV12-4 to TRBJ2-1; 9 bases are shared with TRBD1. The CDR3 totals 15 residues. The V gene end was trimmed by 6 bases and the J gene end by 4 bases; junction bases not matched to a gene: 7. CDR3 in DNA: TGTGCCAGCAGACCCGGGACAGGGAAATACAATGAGCAGTTCTTC. Protein: CASRPGTGKYNEQFF.

This clonotype came up a few times. A junction end diverges from the germline sequence, so it may reflect a read error. The chain employs TRBV5-1 and TRBJ2-7; TRBD2 aligns across 11 bases. This CDR3 contains 15 residues. The germline gives CDR1 SGHRS, CDR2 YFSETQ. The CDR3 nucleotides are TGTGCCAGCTCACCAGCCGGGACTAGCGGCTACGAGCAGTACTTC. It encodes CASSPAGTSGYEQYF.

In its sample, this clonotype was seen many times. The V gene is TRBV5-1, the J gene TRBJ2-7; D unresolved. CDR1 and CDR2 from the germline V gene are SGHRS and YFSETQ. V dropped 6 bases and J dropped 2 bases, with 12 bases sitting between them. This CDR3 spans 13 amino acids. CDR3 DNA: TGCGCCAGCAAAGGAATGAATACCTACGAGCAGTACTTC. Protein product: CASKGMNTYEQYF.

A few counts support this clonotype. The V and J genes are TRBV6-5 and TRBJ2-3; D gene unclear. This CDR3 is 16 amino acids long. Germline CDR1 and CDR2: MNHEY and SVGAGI. V shed 7 bases and J shed 2 bases, with 19 bases lying between them. The CDR3: CASNYLRAANTDTQYF. In DNA form, the CDR3 reads TGTGCCAGCAACTACTTAAGGGCCGCGAACACAGATACGCAGTATTTT.

At least ten counts were recorded for this clonotype. This chain links TRBV30 with TRBJ1-2; 7 bases fit TRBD1. J was trimmed by 5 bases and V by 1 base; bases with no gene match: 7. The CDR3 contains 14 residues. Germline CDR1 is GTSNPN and CDR2 is SVGIG (reference sequence). The CDR3 DNA follows: TGTGCCTGGAGTGAGACAGGGCGAGGGTATGGCTACACCTTC. Residues: CAWSETGRGYGYTF.

This clonotype was observed a few times. The rearrangement uses TRBV2 and TRBJ2-1; 10 positions agree with TRBD1. Germline V gives CDR1 SNHLY, CDR2 FYNNEI. CDR3 length equals 15 residues. The junction had 4 bases not matched to a gene; V was cut back by 1 base and J by 7 bases. The CDR3 loop is CASSEGWTGGNEQFF. In nucleotides, the CDR3 is TGTGCCAGCAGTGAAGGCTGGACAGGGGGGAATGAGCAGTTCTTC.

The chain employs TRBV5-1 and TRBJ1-6; 8 nucleotides align to TRBD1. The V gene end was trimmed by 3 bases and the J gene end by 5 bases; junction bases not matched to a gene: 4. The CDR3 consists of 15 residues. Germline CDR1 reads SGHRS; CDR2 reads YFSETQ. This chain's CDR3 is CASSSDRVNNSPLHF. The CDR3 coding sequence is TGCGCCAGCAGCTCGGACAGGGTGAATAATTCACCCCTCCACTTT. Full variable domain (rest looked up from reference TRBV5-1 and TRBJ1-6): KAGVTQTPRYLIKTRGQQVTLSCSPISGHRSVSWYQQTPGQGLQFLFEYFSETQRNKGNFPGRFSGRQFSNSRSEMNVSTLELGDSALYLCASSSDRVNNSPLHFGNGTRLTVT.

The V gene is TRBV6-5, the J gene TRBJ1-6, with TRBD1 matching over 9 bases. Unmatched junction bases numbered 9, after V lost 2 bases and J lost 7 bases. Germline CDR1 reads MNHEY; CDR2 reads SVGAGI. The CDR3 is 17 amino acids. CDR3 sequence: CASSYARTGVMNSPLHF. CDR3 nucleotides: TGTGCCAGCAGTTACGCTAGGACAGGGGTTATGAATTCACCCCTCCACTTT.

This clonotype was observed a handful of times. V and J are TRBV20-1 and TRBJ1-2; 8 nucleotides match TRBD1. CDR3 size: 15 residues. J gave up 2 bases and V 3 bases, and 8 bases lay outside the gene matches. Germline V CDR1 and CDR2: DFQATT, SNEGSKA (reference sequence). CDR3 sequence (DNA): TGCAGTGCTAGTTCAGGGGGCTCATGGAACTATGGCTACACCTTC. Translation: CSASSGGSWNYGYTF.

This clonotype was counted only a few times. The chain recombines TRBV2 with TRBJ1-6, with D maybe TRBD1 (6 bases). This CDR3 has 14 residues. CDR1 and CDR2 from the germline V gene are SNHLY and FYNNEI. Trimming removed 6 bases at V and 7 bases at J, with 13 bases between. The CDR3 bases are TGTGCCAGCAGGACACAGGGACTCAATTCACCCCTCCACTTT. This encodes CASRTQGLNSPLHF. The complete variable domain, with remaining parts taken from reference TRBV2 and TRBJ1-6, reads EPEVTQTPSHQVTQMGQEVILRCVPISNHLYFYWYRQILGQKVEFLVSFYNNEISEKSEIFDDQFSVERPDGSNFTLKIRSTKLEDSAMYFCASRTQGLNSPLHFGNGTRLTVT.

The J gene is TRBJ2-7, the V gene TRBV18; D might be TRBD2 (5 bases). Germline CDR1 KGHSH, CDR2 LQKENI. V lost 3 bases, J lost 3 bases, and 12 bases lay in between. The CDR3 is 14 amino acids. The DNA for the CDR3 is TGTGCCAGCTCACCGCGAGGGTTGGGCTACGAGCAGTACTTC. Protein sequence: CASSPRGLGYEQYF.

This clonotype was detected many times. The V gene is TRBV9, the J gene TRBJ1-6; 7 nucleotides line up with TRBD1. CDR3 length: 13 residues. From germline, CDR1 is SGDLS and CDR2 YYNGEE. V lost 5 bases to trimming and J lost 8 bases; unmatched junction nucleotides: 4. The CDR3 region has the DNA TGTGCCAGCAGTGCCGACAGGGATTCACCCCTCCACTTT. Amino acid sequence: CASSADRDSPLHF.

This clonotype came up a few times. The DNA for the CDR3 is TGTGCGGGGGGGGAGGGGGCAGATACGCAGTATTTT. Protein: CAGGEGADTQYF. The rearrangement uses TRBV28 and TRBJ2-3, with D maybe TRBD2 (7 bases). This CDR3 spans 12 amino acids. Germline V gene lookup returns CDR1 MDHEN and CDR2 SYDVKM.

The J gene is TRBJ1-1, the V gene TRBV5-1; D call uncertain. V lost 5 bases, J lost 4 bases, and 12 bases lay in between. The CDR3 is 13 residues long. Per germline, CDR1 SGHRS and CDR2 YFSETQ. The CDR3, as DNA: TGCGCCAGCAGAAGCTCACTTGTCACTGAAGCTTTCTTT. Protein sequence: CASRSSLVTEAFF.

Of note for this clonotype: This may come from a read error, since a much larger clone is one base off. The V and J genes are TRBV20-1 and TRBJ2-3; perhaps TRBD1 as D (5 bases). V was shortened by 3 bases and J by 0 bases, with 10 bases between the two germline ends. The germline CDR1 and CDR2 sequences are DFQATT and SNEGSKA (reference sequence). This CDR3 is 14 amino acids long. CDR3 nucleotides: TGCAGTGCTAGGCCGGACACTAGCACAGATACGCAGTATTTT. This codes for CSARPDTSTDTQYF.

This clonotype was detected ten times or more. This chain connects TRBV28 to TRBJ1-2; 7 bases agree with TRBD1. V dropped 6 bases and J dropped 2; count of bases not matched to a gene: 3. In germline, CDR1 is MDHEN, CDR2 SYDVKM. The CDR3 contains 13 residues. In DNA form, the CDR3 reads TGTGCCAGCAGGACGACAGGGAACTATGGCTACACCTTC. Encoded protein: CASRTTGNYGYTF.

There are many counts of this clonotype. The rearrangement joins TRBV29-1 to TRBJ2-6; 8 bases are a match to TRBD2. Losses at the gene ends were 5 bases for V and 2 bases for J; bases not matched to a gene: 5. CDR3 length: 15 amino acids. CDR1 and CDR2 (germline): SQVTM, ANQGSEA. The CDR3 DNA is TGCAGCGTTCCCGGGGGGGTCACTGGGGCCAACGTCCTGACTTTC. This codes for CSVPGGVTGANVLTF.

The table lists this clonotype with a few counts. The V call is TRBV14, the J call TRBJ2-1; D uncertain. Per germline, CDR1 SGHDN and CDR2 FVKESK. The CDR3 covers 15 residues. V was pared by 0 bases and J by 4 bases, with 10 bases between. The CDR3 DNA sequence: TGTGCCAGCAGCCAAGACTATACGTTTTACAATGAGCAGTTCTTC. Translating gives CASSQDYTFYNEQFF.

In its sample, this clonotype was seen many times. This chain links TRBV10-3 with TRBJ2-5, with D possibly being TRBD2 (5 bases). Germline V gene lookup returns CDR1 ENHRY and CDR2 SYGVKD. CDR3 size: 14 residues. Trimming left V 0 bases short and J 3 bases short, with 8 bases between. Here the CDR3 DNA reads TGTGCCATCAGTGAGTCGATGCGGGAAGAGACCCAGTACTTC. This gives the protein CAISESMREETQYF.

The chain links TRBV2 to TRBJ2-3, with 8 bases identical to TRBD2. V trimming: 7 bases; J trimming: 3 bases; junction bases outside the gene matches: 9. The CDR3 extends over 15 amino acids. From germline, CDR1 is SNHLY and CDR2 FYNNEI. The CDR3 DNA follows: TGTGCCAGCATCGGGCAGCGGGAGTTGACAGATACGCAGTATTTT. It codes for CASIGQRELTDTQYF.

This clonotype was observed many times. The chain is built from TRBV6-2 or TRBV6-3 and TRBJ1-2; 7 nucleotides agree with TRBD1. Germline trimming cut 7 bases from V and 4 bases from J; bases unmatched to any gene: 12. Germline lookup yields CDR1 MNHEY and CDR2 SVGEGT. CDR3 length: 15 amino acids. DNA for the CDR3: TGTGCCAGCACCCAGAGGACAGGCGACACCTATGGCTACACCTTC. Its translation: CASTQRTGDTYGYTF.

This chain links TRBV28 with TRBJ1-1, with D possibly matching TRBD1 (5 bases). Germline lookup yields CDR1 MDHEN and CDR2 SYDVKM. This CDR3 region has 12 residues. Trimming shortened V by 3 bases and J by 6 bases, and 8 bases separated the two germline ends. The CDR3 nucleotides read TGTGCCAGCAGTTTGGGGCTCGCTGAAGCTTTCTTT. It yields the protein CASSLGLAEAFF.

J is TRBJ2-3 and V is TRBV15; D is tentatively TRBD1 or TRBD2 (5 bases each). Germline lookup yields CDR1 LNHNV and CDR2 YYDKDF (reference sequence). V lost 5 bases and J 6 bases, leaving 21 bases between the germline ends. This CDR3 region has 16 residues. CDR3 in DNA: TGTGCCACCAGCCCGAGGGGAGCAGGGTGGGAGGATACGCAGTATTTT. Encoded protein: CATSPRGAGWEDTQYF.

The rearrangement links TRBV2 to TRBJ1-2; D gene unclear. Between the trimmed V and J ends, which lost 2 bases and 5 bases, there was a span of 15 bases. Per germline, CDR1 SNHLY and CDR2 FYNNEI. The CDR3 has 15 residues. The CDR3 DNA follows: TGTGCCAGCAGTGAAAGAACGGACGGCAATTATGGCTACACCTTC. Translated: CASSERTDGNYGYTF. The full variable domain, its missing parts supplied by reference TRBV2 and TRBJ1-2, is EPEVTQTPSHQVTQMGQEVILRCVPISNHLYFYWYRQILGQKVEFLVSFYNNEISEKSEIFDDQFSVERPDGSNFTLKIRSTKLEDSAMYFCASSERTDGNYGYTFGSGTRLTVV.

This clonotype has only a few counts. One junction end disagrees with the germline gene, perhaps due to a read error. The genes are TRBV12-5 and TRBJ1-2, with unresolved D. Germline loops: CDR1 LGHNT, CDR2 FRNRAP. The CDR3 has 14 amino acids. In DNA form, the CDR3 reads TGTGCTAGCGGTTTGGTATTGATCGGCTATGGCTACACCTTC. Its translation: CASGLVLIGYGYTF. Variable domain in full (rest from reference TRBV12-5 and TRBJ1-2): DARVTQTPRHKVTEMGQEVTMRCQPILGHNTVFWYRQTMMQGLELLAYFRNRAPLDDSGMPKDRFSAEMPDATLATLKIQPSEPRDSAVYFCASGLVLIGYGYTFGSGTRLTVV.

Ten or more counts support this clonotype. V usage is TRBV7-2 and J usage is TRBJ2-5; a weak D match, TRBD1 (6 bases). This CDR3 comprises 13 residues. Per germline, CDR1 SGHTA and CDR2 FQGNSA. V lost 4 bases to trimming and J lost 4 bases, with 10 bases between them. The CDR3 region is CASSWGPVETQYF. In DNA, the CDR3 is TGTGCCAGCAGCTGGGGGCCGGTAGAGACCCAGTACTTC.

The sample holds a few counts of this clonotype. The chain links TRBV29-1 to TRBJ1-2; perhaps TRBD1 as D (6 bases). Germline V gene sequence: CDR1 SQVTM, CDR2 ANQGSEA. CDR3 length equals 13 residues. Trimming took off 2 bases at V and 4 bases at J, with 11 bases between the two ends. The CDR3 here is CSVELGAGYGYTF. In nucleotides, the CDR3 is TGCAGCGTTGAACTGGGGGCGGGCTATGGCTACACCTTC.